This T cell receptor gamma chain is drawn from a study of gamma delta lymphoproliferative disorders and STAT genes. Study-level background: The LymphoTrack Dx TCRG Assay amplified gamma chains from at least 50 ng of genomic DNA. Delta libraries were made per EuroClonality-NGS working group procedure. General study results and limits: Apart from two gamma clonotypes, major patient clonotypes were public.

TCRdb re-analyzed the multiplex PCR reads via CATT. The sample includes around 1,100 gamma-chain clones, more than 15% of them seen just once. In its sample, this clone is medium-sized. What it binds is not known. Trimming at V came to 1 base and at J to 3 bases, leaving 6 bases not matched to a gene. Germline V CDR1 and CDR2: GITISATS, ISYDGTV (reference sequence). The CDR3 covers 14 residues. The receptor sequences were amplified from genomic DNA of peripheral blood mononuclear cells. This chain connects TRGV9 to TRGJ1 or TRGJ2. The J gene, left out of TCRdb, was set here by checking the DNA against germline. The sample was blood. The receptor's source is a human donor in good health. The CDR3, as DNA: TGTGCCTTGTGGGAGGTTACCTCTTATTATAAGAAACTCTTT. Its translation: CALWEVTSYYKKLF.